This T cell receptor beta chain was obtained from a study of cytomegalovirus exposure and HLA in healthy donors. This clone was seen a few times. This table comes from immunoSEQ multiplex PCR, and its TCRdb copy is limited to in-frame clones, with some not included. Found here are roughly 250,000 clones, 90% of them singletons; the top ten hold under 0.4%. The sample taken for sequencing was PBMCs. The origin of this receptor is a woman between 18 and 30 years old in good health and CMV-seronegative.

Written as DNA, the CDR3 is TGTGCCAGTTCCCTTGGACAGGCAAACTACGAGCAGTACGTC. Translating it yields CASSLGQANYEQYV. The chain combines TRBV2 with TRBJ2-7; TRBD1 agrees at 7 bases. With V trimmed by 9 bases and J by 3 bases, 11 bases remained unmatched. Germline loops: CDR1 SNHLY, CDR2 FYNNEI. The length of the CDR3 is 14 residues.